One T cell receptor beta chain is described in this entry. This record comes from a study of blood T cell repertoires in COVID-19. Study background: Italy, Spain and the United States were the sources of the convalescent and acute COVID-19 samples. The analysed material was cDNA or gDNA that came from T cells, B-cell-depleted T cells, or PBMCs.

Germline lookup yields CDR1 LNHDA and CDR2 SQIVND (reference sequence). The CDR3 loop spans 14 amino acids. Trimming pared 4 bases from V and 4 bases from J, leaving 13 bases between. Original analysis: How many nucleated cells were present was estimated from reference gene primer amplification. The assay was immunoSEQ multiplex PCR, and TCRdb's table has in-frame clones only and misses some. V and J calls and clone size follow that table, whereas D and trimming were derived from the DNA. The data contain about 220,000 clones, around 81% of them singletons. This rearrangement joins TRBV19 to TRBJ1-1; D gene ambiguous. This sequence originates from a human donor in a cohort sampled during active COVID-19. Sequencing used peripheral blood. Written as DNA, the CDR3 is TGTGCCAGTAGTAGGTCAGTTCTAGGCACTGAAGCTTTCTTT. As protein: CASSRSVLGTEAFF.